The clone carrying this T cell receptor (beta chain) was seen only a few times. This sample is drawn from a study of early T cells in non-severe SARS-CoV-2 infection. Study in general: Unpaired chains resulted from sequencing bulk RNA of unsorted whole blood.

The CDR3 loop spans 16 amino acids. Germline loops: CDR1 DFQATT, CDR2 SNEGSKA (reference sequence). Losses at the gene ends were 4 bases for V and 8 bases for J; bases not matched to a gene: 18. Unique molecular identifier tags were affixed to discrete cDNA molecules. TCRdb independently ran MiXCR on the 5' RACE reads; one entry per CDR3 protein. Altogether some 110,000 distinct CDR3 sequences are present, under 15% being singletons, with the ten largest covering 20% to 25%. The sample taken for sequencing was whole blood. This TCR was sampled from an adult who was a healthcare worker with PCR-confirmed SARS-CoV-2 infection or an uninfected control (not recorded which). The V and J genes are TRBV20-1 and TRBJ2-7; 9 bases agree with TRBD2. CDR3 in DNA: TGCAGTGCTACATCCACTTCCGGGACTAGCTCACAGCAGCAGTACTTC. Amino acid sequence: CSATSTSGTSSQQQYF.